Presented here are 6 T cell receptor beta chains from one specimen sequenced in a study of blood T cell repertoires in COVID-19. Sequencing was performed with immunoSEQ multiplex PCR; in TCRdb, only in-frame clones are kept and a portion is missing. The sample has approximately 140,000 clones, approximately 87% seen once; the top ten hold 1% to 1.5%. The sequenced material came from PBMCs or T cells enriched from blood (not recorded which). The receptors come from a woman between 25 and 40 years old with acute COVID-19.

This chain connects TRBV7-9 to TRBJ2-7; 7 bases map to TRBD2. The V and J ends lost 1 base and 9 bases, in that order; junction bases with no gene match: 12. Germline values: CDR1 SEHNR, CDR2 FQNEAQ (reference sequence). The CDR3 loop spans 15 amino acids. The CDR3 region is CASSLDGGGVLVQYF. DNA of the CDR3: TGTGCCAGCAGCTTAGACGGGGGAGGGGTGCTAGTGCAGTACTTC.

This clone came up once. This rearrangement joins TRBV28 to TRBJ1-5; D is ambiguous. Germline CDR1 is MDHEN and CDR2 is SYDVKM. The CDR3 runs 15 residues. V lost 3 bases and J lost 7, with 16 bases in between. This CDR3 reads CASSFGSSLIQPQHF. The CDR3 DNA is TGTGCCAGCAGTTTTGGCAGTTCTCTCATCCAGCCCCAGCATTTT.

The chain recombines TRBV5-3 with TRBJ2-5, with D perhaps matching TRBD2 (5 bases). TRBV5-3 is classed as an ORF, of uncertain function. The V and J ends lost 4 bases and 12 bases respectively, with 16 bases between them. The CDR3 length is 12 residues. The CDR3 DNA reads TGTGCCAGAAGCCCCGGGATCGTAGTCAAGTACTTC. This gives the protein CARSPGIVVKYF.

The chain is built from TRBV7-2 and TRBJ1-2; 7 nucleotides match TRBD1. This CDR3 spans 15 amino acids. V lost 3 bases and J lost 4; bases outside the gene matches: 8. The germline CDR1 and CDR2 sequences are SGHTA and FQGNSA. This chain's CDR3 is CASSLGDRSIYGYTF. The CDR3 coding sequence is TGTGCCAGCAGCTTGGGGGACAGATCAATCTATGGCTACACCTTC.

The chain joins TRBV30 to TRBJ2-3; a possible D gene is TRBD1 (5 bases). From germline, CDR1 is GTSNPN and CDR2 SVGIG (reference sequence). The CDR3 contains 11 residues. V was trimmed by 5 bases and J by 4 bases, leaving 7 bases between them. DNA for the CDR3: TGTGCCTGGGGGGCAGCAGATACGCAGTATTTT. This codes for CAWGAADTQYF.

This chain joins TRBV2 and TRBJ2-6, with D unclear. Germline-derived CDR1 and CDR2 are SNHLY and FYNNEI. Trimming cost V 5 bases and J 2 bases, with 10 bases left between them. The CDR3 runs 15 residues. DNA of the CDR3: TGTGCCAGCAGTCGGTATAAGACTGGGGCCAACGTCCTGACTTTC. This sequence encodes CASSRYKTGANVLTF.